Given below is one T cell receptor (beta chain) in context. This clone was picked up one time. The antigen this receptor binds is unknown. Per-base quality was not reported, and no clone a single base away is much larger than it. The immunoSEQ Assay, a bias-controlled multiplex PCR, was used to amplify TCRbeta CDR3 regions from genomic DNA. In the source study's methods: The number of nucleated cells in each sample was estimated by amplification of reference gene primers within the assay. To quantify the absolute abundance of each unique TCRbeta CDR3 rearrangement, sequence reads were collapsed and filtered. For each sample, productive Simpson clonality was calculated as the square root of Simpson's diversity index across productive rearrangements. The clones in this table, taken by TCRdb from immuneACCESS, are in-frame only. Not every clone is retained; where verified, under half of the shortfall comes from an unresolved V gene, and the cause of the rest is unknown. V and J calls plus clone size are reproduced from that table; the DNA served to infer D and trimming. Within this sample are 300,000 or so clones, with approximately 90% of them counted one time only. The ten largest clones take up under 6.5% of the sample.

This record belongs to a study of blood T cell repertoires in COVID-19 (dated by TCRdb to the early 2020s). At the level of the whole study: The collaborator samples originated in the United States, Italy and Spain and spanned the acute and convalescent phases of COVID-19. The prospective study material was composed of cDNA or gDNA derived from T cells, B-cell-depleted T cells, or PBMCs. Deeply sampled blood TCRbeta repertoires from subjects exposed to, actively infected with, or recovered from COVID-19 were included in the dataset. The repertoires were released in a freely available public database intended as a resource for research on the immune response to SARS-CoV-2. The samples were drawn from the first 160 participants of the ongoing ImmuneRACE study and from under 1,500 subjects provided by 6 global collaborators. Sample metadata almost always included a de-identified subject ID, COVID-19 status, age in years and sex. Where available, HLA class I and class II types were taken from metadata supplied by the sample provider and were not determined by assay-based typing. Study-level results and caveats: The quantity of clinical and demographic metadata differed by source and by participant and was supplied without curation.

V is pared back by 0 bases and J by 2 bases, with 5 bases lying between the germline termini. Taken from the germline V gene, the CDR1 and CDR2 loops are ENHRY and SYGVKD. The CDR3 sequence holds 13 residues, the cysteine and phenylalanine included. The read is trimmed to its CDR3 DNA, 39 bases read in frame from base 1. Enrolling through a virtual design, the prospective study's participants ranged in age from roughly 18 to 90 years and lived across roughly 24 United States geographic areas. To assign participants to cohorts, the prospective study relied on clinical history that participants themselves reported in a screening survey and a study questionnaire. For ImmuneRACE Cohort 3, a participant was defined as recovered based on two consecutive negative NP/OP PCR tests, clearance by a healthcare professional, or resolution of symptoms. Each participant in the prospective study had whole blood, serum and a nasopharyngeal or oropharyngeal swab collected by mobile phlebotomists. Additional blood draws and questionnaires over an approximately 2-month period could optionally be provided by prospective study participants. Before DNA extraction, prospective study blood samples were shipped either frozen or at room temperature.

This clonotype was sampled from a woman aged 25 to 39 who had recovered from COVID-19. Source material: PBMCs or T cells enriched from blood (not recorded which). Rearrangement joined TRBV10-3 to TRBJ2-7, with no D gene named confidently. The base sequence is TGTGCCATCAGTGAGTCACGGGCCTACGAGCAGTACTTC. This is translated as CAISESRAYEQYF.